This T cell receptor beta chain was obtained from a study of read filtering for tumor transcriptome and immune sequencing. Background on the study: Revised staging placed roughly 8 patients in R-ISS I, some 17 in II, about 7 in III. IR-seq gave about 3.5 to 10.27 million TCR reads per sample; RNA-seq gave about 80 to 1273. Study-level findings and limits: The sorted CD138-negative fraction was a mixed bone marrow immune population, not purified T cells. In IR-seq, single-read clonotypes were about 80% of clonotypes but around 4% of reads.

This library used 300 to 500 ng RNA and molecular barcoded adaptors spanning alpha/delta and beta/gamma chains. TCRdb reprocessed the reads via MiXCR and lists one record per CDR3 protein. The repertoire holds more than 45,000 distinct CDR3 sequences, about 19% seen once, with 15% in the top ten. The table lists this clonotype with many counts. Its specificity is not known. Germline CDR1 and CDR2: DFQATT and SNEGSKA (reference sequence). CDR3 length equals 14 residues. V shed 3 bases, J shed 3 bases, and the junction held 2 bases outside the gene matches. Sequencing was done on a sample of a population of CD138-negative cells sorted from bone marrow. V usage is TRBV20-1 and J usage is TRBJ2-7; 13 bases agree with TRBD2. This sequence was found in a donor aged 40 or over with multiple myeloma. CDR3 in DNA: TGCAGTGCTAGGGGACTAGCGGGACTCTACGAGCAGTACTTC. It yields the protein CSARGLAGLYEQYF.